This is a list of T cell receptor beta chains from one sample in a study of blood T cell repertoires in COVID-19. Produced via immunoSEQ multiplex PCR; TCRdb's table is partial and in-frame only. The table lists 240,000 or so clones, approximately 87% of them singletons, with around 5.9% in the top ten. Sequencing was carried out using peripheral blood. These receptors were collected from a man in his 60s with acute or convalescent COVID-19. Each CDR3 is given with its conserved first and last residue. Fields, in order: clone size, V gene, J gene, D gene, CDR3 protein, CDR3 DNA. The D gene is left open where the match is weak. Size is stated for part of the rows, as once, few or many counts, or as a class when the clone is expanded.

>NA|TRBV5-4|TRBJ2-1|TRBD2
CASSLILGLRNEQFF
TGTGCCAGCAGCTTAATACTGGGACTAAGAAATGAGCAGTTCTTC
>NA|TRBV5-4|TRBJ2-2|NA
CASSQNQVAGELFF
TGTGCCAGCAGCCAGAACCAGGTAGCCGGGGAGCTGTTTTTT
>NA|TRBV18|TRBJ2-2|TRBD1
CASSPKDRGHGTGELFF
TGTGCCAGCTCACCAAAGGACAGGGGGCACGGCACCGGGGAGCTGTTTTTT
>NA|TRBV6-6|TRBJ1-1|NA
CASSYPTGEAFF
TGTGCCAGCAGTTACCCCACAGGTGAAGCTTTCTTT
>NA|TRBV27|TRBJ2-5|TRBD1
CASSPRAGGQKTQYF
TGTGCCAGCAGCCCTAGGGCAGGGGGCCAGAAGACCCAGTACTTC
>NA|TRBV10-3|TRBJ1-6|TRBD1
CAISEPYFRDRGNSPLHF
TGTGCCATCAGTGAACCCTACTTCCGGGACAGGGGTAATTCACCCCTCCACTTT
>NA|TRBV2|TRBJ2-5|TRBD2
CASKFGGGETQYF
TGTGCCAGCAAATTCGGGGGGGGTGAGACCCAGTACTTC
>NA|TRBV9|TRBJ2-1|NA
CASSPQRPNEQFF
TGTGCCAGCAGCCCCCAGCGGCCCAATGAGCAGTTCTTC
>NA|TRBV27|TRBJ2-1|TRBD2
CASSALRGTSGFYNEQFF
TGTGCCAGCAGTGCCCTAAGGGGGACTAGCGGTTTCTACAATGAGCAGTTCTTC
>NA|TRBV19|TRBJ2-6|TRBD2
CASSMGLATGANVLTF
TGTGCCAGTAGTATGGGACTAGCGACTGGGGCCAACGTCCTGACTTTC
>NA|TRBV7-2|TRBJ2-4|TRBD2
CASSRTSGIGENIQYF
TGTGCCAGCAGCCGGACTAGCGGGATCGGGGAAAACATTCAGTACTTC
>NA|TRBV6-5|TRBJ1-4|NA
CASSSPSRGENEKLFF
TGTGCCAGCAGTTCCCCGAGTAGGGGCGAAAATGAAAAACTGTTTTTT
>NA|TRBV30|TRBJ1-1|NA
CAWRRGFTNSTEAFF
TGTGCCTGGAGAAGGGGGTTTACGAACAGCACTGAAGCTTTCTTT
>NA|TRBV5-1|TRBJ2-5|TRBD2
CASSFAGLDKETQYF
TGCGCCAGCAGCTTCGCAGGACTAGACAAAGAGACCCAGTACTTC
>NA|TRBV6-2/TRBV6-3|TRBJ1-1|NA
CASSLTQGSAFF
TGTGCCAGCAGCCTCACACAGGGATCGGCTTTCTTT
>NA|TRBV2|TRBJ2-3|TRBD1
CASSEGQGSWDTQYF
TGTGCCAGCAGTGAAGGACAGGGAAGTTGGGATACGCAGTATTTT
>NA|TRBV7-3|TRBJ2-1|TRBD1
CASSPTGGEGNEQFF
TGTGCCAGCAGCCCTACAGGGGGCGAGGGCAATGAGCAGTTCTTC
>NA|TRBV2|TRBJ2-2|NA
CASSAFAGIYTGELFF
TGTGCCAGCAGTGCTTTTGCGGGCATTTACACCGGGGAGCTGTTTTTT
>NA|TRBV19|TRBJ1-5|NA
CASSIGLSNQPQHF
TGTGCCAGTAGTATAGGGCTCAGCAATCAGCCCCAGCATTTT
>few|TRBV5-4|TRBJ2-5|TRBD1
CASSRGLGRGRETQYF
TGTGCCAGCAGCCGGGGCCTGGGCAGGGGGCGGGAGACCCAGTACTTC
>few|TRBV5-1|TRBJ2-5|TRBD2
CASSSGLAEEWRETQYF
TGCGCCAGCAGCTCCGGGCTAGCGGAGGAATGGCGAGAGACCCAGTACTTC
>NA|TRBV11-3|TRBJ2-1|TRBD1
CASSLFMGQGARDEQFF
TGTGCCAGCAGCTTATTCATGGGGCAGGGGGCGCGTGATGAGCAGTTCTTC
>NA|TRBV4-1|TRBJ1-6|NA
CASSQDRWNSPLHF
TGCGCCAGCAGCCAAGACCGGTGGAATTCACCCCTCCACTTT
>NA|TRBV7-8|TRBJ1-4|NA
CASSSRGPSATNEKLFF
TGTGCCAGCAGCTCCCGAGGGCCGTCTGCAACTAATGAAAAACTGTTTTTT
>once|TRBV19|TRBJ1-5|TRBD1
CASSFGDRGDYSNQPQHF
TGTGCCAGTAGTTTCGGGGACAGGGGGGATTATAGCAATCAGCCCCAGCATTTT
>NA|TRBV27|TRBJ1-1|NA
CASSLRQVNTEAFF
TGTGCCAGCAGTTTGCGCCAGGTGAACACTGAAGCTTTCTTT
>NA|TRBV11-3|TRBJ2-1|NA
CASSTRQVPYNEQFF
TGTGCCAGCAGCACCCGACAGGTTCCCTACAATGAGCAGTTCTTC
>NA|TRBV19|TRBJ2-3|TRBD1
CASSISPGGDTQYF
TGTGCCAGTAGTATTTCCCCAGGGGGAGATACGCAGTATTTT
>few|TRBV6-2/TRBV6-3|TRBJ2-1|NA
CASSDDSYPYNEQFF
TGTGCCAGCAGTGACGACTCCTATCCTTACAATGAGCAGTTCTTC
>few|TRBV5-1|TRBJ1-3|NA
CASSIRQTGSGNTIYF
TGCGCCAGCAGCATACGCCAGACAGGTTCTGGAAACACCATATATTTT
>NA|TRBV6-1|TRBJ1-5|NA
CASSEQTGGQPQHF
TGTGCCAGCAGTGAACAGACGGGGGGTCAGCCCCAGCATTTT
>once|TRBV6-5|TRBJ2-1|TRBD2
CASSTVAGEIDEQFF
TGTGCCAGCAGTACTGTAGCGGGAGAGATCGATGAGCAGTTCTTC
>NA|TRBV19|TRBJ1-2|TRBD1
CASSSDRALNYGYTF
TGTGCCAGTAGCTCCGACAGGGCTCTTAACTATGGCTACACCTTC
>NA|TRBV7-6|TRBJ2-7|TRBD2
CASSLAPRLAGIGEQYF
TGTGCCAGCAGCTTGGCCCCCCGACTAGCGGGTATTGGCGAGCAGTACTTC
>once|TRBV7-2|TRBJ1-1|NA
CASSLVTGSSSPSLPEAFF
TGTGCCAGCAGCTTAGTCACAGGGTCTAGTTCCCCCTCACTCCCTGAAGCTTTCTTT
>once|TRBV11-3|TRBJ2-1|NA
CASSLDVSHTYNEQFF
TGTGCCAGCAGCTTAGATGTTAGCCACACCTACAATGAGCAGTTCTTC
>NA|TRBV5-5|TRBJ1-2|NA
CASSLDTPHYGYTF
TGTGCCAGCAGCTTGGACACCCCCCACTATGGCTACACCTTC
>NA|TRBV28|TRBJ2-2|TRBD2
CASSAPRLAGTGELFF
TGTGCCAGCAGCGCACCTCGACTAGCGGGGACTGGGGAGCTGTTTTTT
>NA|TRBV24-1|TRBJ1-5|NA
CATSAQGNQPQHF
TGTGCCACCAGTGCACAGGGAAATCAGCCCCAGCATTTT
>NA|TRBV18|TRBJ2-5|TRBD2
CASSLLLAGKETQYF
TGTGCCAGCTCACTACTACTAGCGGGGAAAGAGACCCAGTACTTC
>NA|TRBV6-2/TRBV6-3|TRBJ2-4|NA
CASSYSPMRAMNIQYF
TGTGCCAGCAGTTACTCGCCAATGAGAGCCATGAACATTCAGTACTTC
>NA|TRBV4-1|TRBJ1-2|NA
CASSQSRAGTYGYTF
TGCGCCAGCAGCCAGTCGCGGGCAGGAACCTATGGCTACACCTTC
>NA|TRBV18|TRBJ2-7|NA
CASSPYTNSRYEQYF
TGTGCCAGCTCACCTTACACAAATTCAAGATACGAGCAGTACTTC
>NA|TRBV9|TRBJ1-6|TRBD1
CASSGTGNSPLHF
TGTGCCAGCAGCGGGACAGGGAATTCACCCCTCCACTTT
>NA|TRBV9|TRBJ1-4|NA
CASSVATNEKLFF
TGTGCCAGCAGCGTCGCAACTAATGAAAAACTGTTTTTT
>NA|TRBV3-1/TRBV3-2|TRBJ2-2|TRBD2
CASSQVLAGANTGELFF
TGTGCCAGCAGCCAAGTCCTAGCGGGGGCGAACACCGGGGAGCTGTTTTTT
>NA|TRBV28|TRBJ2-7|TRBD2
CASSTAAAGRMYEQYF
TGTGCCAGCAGCACCGCCGCAGCGGGGCGCATGTACGAGCAGTACTTC
>NA|TRBV5-1|TRBJ2-7|NA
CASSLAVGAYEQYF
TGCGCCAGCAGCTTGGCCGTAGGGGCCTACGAGCAGTACTTC
>NA|TRBV7-3|TRBJ2-1|TRBD2
CASSPSPSGSPNEQFF
TGTGCCAGCAGCCCGAGTCCTAGCGGGAGTCCCAATGAGCAGTTCTTC
>NA|TRBV5-4|TRBJ2-3|TRBD2
CASSPALGLAGAARPDTQYF
TGTGCCAGCAGCCCGGCTCTGGGACTAGCGGGAGCGGCCCGCCCAGATACGCAGTATTTT
>NA|TRBV28|TRBJ2-7|TRBD2
CASRAGLDPYEQYF
TGTGCCAGCAGGGCCGGACTAGATCCCTACGAGCAGTACTTC
>few|TRBV27|TRBJ1-2|NA
CASSPGPGRRYTF
TGTGCCAGCAGCCCCGGACCGGGAAGGCGCTACACCTTC
>few|TRBV5-1|TRBJ2-5|NA
CASSPLAGTQETQYF
TGCGCCAGCAGCCCCCTGGCGGGAACACAAGAGACCCAGTACTTC
>NA|TRBV24-1|TRBJ2-2|NA
CATRAQVSGELFF
TGTGCCACCAGGGCACAGGTATCCGGGGAGCTGTTTTTT
>NA|TRBV6-2/TRBV6-3|TRBJ2-7|TRBD1
CASSYLGDRLNYEQYF
TGTGCCAGCAGTTACTTGGGGGACAGGTTGAACTACGAGCAGTACTTC
>NA|TRBV27|TRBJ1-2|NA
CASSPSGRGLPYGYTF
TGTGCCAGCAGTCCCTCCGGGAGGGGGTTACCCTATGGCTACACCTTC
>once|TRBV6-5|TRBJ1-3|NA
CASSYSGTAGNTIYF
TGTGCCAGCAGTTACAGCGGGACGGCTGGAAACACCATATATTTT